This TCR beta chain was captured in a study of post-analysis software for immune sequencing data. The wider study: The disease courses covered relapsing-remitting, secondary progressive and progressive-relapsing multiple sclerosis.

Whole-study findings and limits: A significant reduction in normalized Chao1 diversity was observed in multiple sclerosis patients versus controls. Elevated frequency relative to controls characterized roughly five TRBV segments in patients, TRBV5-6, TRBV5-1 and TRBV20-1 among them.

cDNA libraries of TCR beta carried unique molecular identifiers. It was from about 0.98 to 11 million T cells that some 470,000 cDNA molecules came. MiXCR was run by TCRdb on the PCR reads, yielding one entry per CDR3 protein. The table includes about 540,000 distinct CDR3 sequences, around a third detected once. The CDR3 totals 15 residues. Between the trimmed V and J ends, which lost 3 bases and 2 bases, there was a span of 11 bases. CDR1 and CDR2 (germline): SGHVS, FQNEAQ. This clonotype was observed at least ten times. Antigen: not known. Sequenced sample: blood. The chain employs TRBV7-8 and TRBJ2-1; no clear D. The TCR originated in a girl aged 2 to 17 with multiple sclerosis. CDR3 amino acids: CASSFSQVAYNEQFF. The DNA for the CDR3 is TGTGCCAGCAGCTTTAGCCAGGTCGCCTACAATGAGCAGTTCTTC.